This T cell receptor (beta chain) was documented in a study of tumor-infiltrating lymphocytes in oesophageal squamous cell carcinoma. The CDR3 consists of 13 residues. The germline V and J ends were trimmed by 7 bases and 0 bases, with 6 bases remaining between them. Germline assignment: CDR1 SGHTA and CDR2 FQGNSA. TCRdb ran MiXCR on the PCR reads and lists one entry per CDR3 protein. The sample yields 9,500 to 12,000 distinct CDR3 sequences, around 53% seen once. The V call is TRBV7-2, the J call TRBJ2-2; no clear D. Sample: esophageal tumor tissue. This TCR was recovered from a male donor with esophageal squamous cell carcinoma. The CDR3 spells CASTPSNTGELFF. The CDR3 bases are TGTGCCAGCACCCCCTCGAACACCGGGGAGCTGTTTTTT.